These 21 T cell receptor beta chains were sequenced from one sample in a study of shared clonotypes between healthy human individuals (dated by TCRdb to 2019 to 2021). CD8 naive samples were CD45RO-negative cells positively selected for CCR7, giving a CD45RA+CCR7+ population that excluded TemRA cells. Library preparation employed the immunoSEQ multiplex PCR assay. TCRdb re-hosts the immuneACCESS table, in-frame sequences only. Its copies lack some clones; in the studies checked, an unresolved V gene accounts for under half of them, and the cause for the rest is not known. For this sample there are roughly 600,000 clones; about 98% appear just once. The ten largest clonotypes hold approximately 0.3% of the sample. Sequenced: naive CD8+ T cells sorted from blood. The cell subset or site label on this specimen signifies: CD45RA+CCR7+. The receptors originated from a man aged 25 to 40 in good health.

J is TRBJ2-3 and V is TRBV11-2; 12 bases match TRBD2. Germline assignment: CDR1 SGHAT and CDR2 FQNNGV. The CDR3 is 16 residues long. The junction had 6 bases not matched to a gene; V was cut back by 3 bases and J by 5 bases. DNA for the CDR3: TGTGCCAGCAGCTTCTCGACTAGCGGGAGTAGAGATACGCAGTATTTT. Its translation: CASSFSTSGSRDTQYF.

The chain couples TRBV19 to TRBJ2-7; perhaps D is TRBD1 or TRBD2 (5 bases each). From germline, CDR1 is LNHDA and CDR2 SQIVND (reference sequence). V lost 7 bases, J lost 5 bases, and 15 bases lay in between. The CDR3 covers 13 residues. CDR3 in amino acids: CASTAGTANEQYF. For the CDR3, the DNA is TGTGCCAGTACCGCCGGGACGGCGAACGAGCAGTACTTC.

The chain couples TRBV9 to TRBJ2-5; 14 bases fit TRBD2. J was trimmed by 4 bases and V by 6 bases; bases with no gene match: 8. The CDR3 totals 16 residues. From germline, CDR1 is SGDLS and CDR2 YYNGEE. The CDR3 sequence: CASTLGTSGSLETQYF. CDR3 in DNA: TGTGCCAGCACTCTGGGGACTAGCGGGAGTCTAGAGACCCAGTACTTC.

This clone showed up just once. CDR3 DNA: TGTGCCAGCAGCTTAGTACCAGGGTTTGTGCCAGATACGCAGTATTTT. This translates into CASSLVPGFVPDTQYF. The chain has TRBV7-9 and TRBJ2-3, with a possible D match to TRBD1 (5 bases). From germline, CDR1 is SEHNR and CDR2 FQNEAQ (reference sequence). CDR3 length: 16 amino acids. Trimming took off 1 base at V and 4 bases at J, with 15 bases between the two ends.

This clone appeared once. At one of its ends the junction is not consistent with the germline gene, which may arise from a read error. The V gene is TRBV18, the J gene TRBJ2-1; D not resolved. Germline V gene sequence: CDR1 KGHSH, CDR2 LQKENI. There are 13 residues in the CDR3. The CDR3 reads CASSPSSFNEQFF. In DNA form, the CDR3 reads TGTGCCAGCTCACCATCCTCCTTCAATGAGCAGTTCTTC.

The J gene is TRBJ1-1, the V gene TRBV7-6; D call uncertain. The CDR3 is made up of 15 amino acids. From germline, CDR1 is SGHVS and CDR2 FNYEAQ. V gave up 6 bases and J gave up 6 bases, with 20 bases separating them. In DNA form, the CDR3 reads TGTGCCAGCAGTTTCAGCCCAGTAATAGGCCCTGAAGCTTTCTTT. Encoded protein: CASSFSPVIGPEAFF. Full variable domain (outside the CDR3, taken from reference TRBV7-6 and TRBJ1-1): GAGVSQSPRYKVTKRGQDVALRCDPISGHVSLYWYRQALGQGPEFLTYFNYEAQQDKSGLPNDRFSAERPEGSISTLTIQRTEQRDSAMYRCASSFSPVIGPEAFFGQGTRLTVV.

The chain has TRBV7-3 and TRBJ2-1; the D gene is possibly TRBD2 (6 bases). With 6 bases removed from V and 0 bases from J, the gap between germline ends came to 12 bases. Per germline, CDR1 SGHTA and CDR2 FQGTGA. This CDR3 has 15 amino acids. The CDR3 here is CASSGTGGSYNEQFF. In nucleotides, the CDR3 is TGTGCCAGCAGTGGGACTGGGGGCTCCTACAATGAGCAGTTCTTC. The variable domain in full, completed from reference TRBV7-3 and TRBJ2-1, reads GAGVSQTPSNKVTEKGKYVELRCDPISGHTALYWYRQSLGQGPEFLIYFQGTGAADDSGLPNDRFFAVRPEGSVSTLKIQRTERGDSAVYLCASSGTGGSYNEQFFGPGTRLTVL.

The rearrangement links TRBV27 to TRBJ1-3, with D perhaps TRBD1 (6 bases). The CDR3 spans 13 residues. Between the trimmed V and J ends, which lost 5 bases and 8 bases, there was a span of 13 bases. Germline CDR1 reads MNHEY; CDR2 reads SMNVEV (reference sequence). The CDR3 nucleotides are TGTGCCAGCAGTCCCGGGACACCAGACACCATATATTTT. As protein: CASSPGTPDTIYF.

The chain recombines TRBV14 with TRBJ1-2, with D maybe TRBD1 (6 bases). With 0 bases removed from V and 4 bases from J, the gap between germline ends came to 9 bases. The germline V gene encodes CDR1 SGHDN and CDR2 FVKESK. The length of the CDR3 is 14 residues. The chain's CDR3 is CASSQDQGTYGYTF. The CDR3 DNA reads TGTGCCAGCAGCCAAGACCAGGGGACCTATGGCTACACCTTC.

The chain couples TRBV7-9 to TRBJ2-1; a weak D match, TRBD1 (6 bases). Deletions cut 9 bases from V and 5 bases from J, with 11 bases between. The CDR3 contains 12 residues. Per the germline V gene, CDR1 is SEHNR and CDR2 is FQNEAQ (reference sequence). The CDR3 nucleotides are TGTGCCAGTAACAGGGACAACAATGAGCAGTTCTTC. Protein: CASNRDNNEQFF.

V usage is TRBV27 and J usage is TRBJ1-2; D call uncertain. CDR3 length: 13 residues. Germline CDR1 and CDR2: MNHEY and SMNVEV (reference sequence). V lost 2 bases and J 7 bases, leaving 11 bases between the germline ends. This CDR3 is CASSLTGSRGYTF. The CDR3 DNA reads TGTGCCAGCAGTTTAACGGGCTCTCGTGGCTACACCTTC.

V gene TRBV28 combines with J gene TRBJ2-3; 7 nucleotides line up with TRBD2. CDR1 is MDHEN, CDR2 SYDVKM, per germline. The CDR3 covers 15 residues. The trim removed 6 bases at V and 6 bases at J, leaving 12 bases unmatched. CDR3 in DNA: TGTGCCAGCAGGCCCCGGTTCCGCGGGAGTGATACGCAGTATTTT. It is translated as CASRPRFRGSDTQYF.

The chain joins TRBV28 to TRBJ2-2; tentatively, D is TRBD1 (6 bases). Germline V gene lookup returns CDR1 MDHEN and CDR2 SYDVKM. This CDR3 is 14 amino acids long. Trimming removed 1 base from V and 7 bases from J, with 10 bases in between. CDR3 nucleotides: TGTGCCAGCAGTTTATTAAGGGACATCGGGGAGCTGTTTTTT. It yields the protein CASSLLRDIGELFF. The variable domain in full, completed from reference TRBV28 and TRBJ2-2, reads DVKVTQSSRYLVKRTGEKVFLECVQDMDHENMFWYRQDPGLGLRLIYFSYDVKMKEKGDIPEGYSVSREKKERFSLILESASTNQTSMYLCASSLLRDIGELFFGEGSRLTVL.

V is TRBV7-8 and J is TRBJ1-5, with a tentative D call TRBD1 (6 bases). Deletions cut 2 bases from V and 5 bases from J, with 10 bases between. CDR1 is SGHVS and CDR2 is FQNEAQ in the germline V gene. CDR3 length equals 14 residues. The CDR3 DNA reads as TGTGCCAGCAGCTTACGGGGGGGGCATCAGCCCCAGCATTTT. This encodes CASSLRGGHQPQHF.

The rearrangement links TRBV7-9 to TRBJ1-5, with D maybe TRBD1 (5 bases). CDR1 and CDR2 from the germline V gene are SEHNR and FQNEAQ (reference sequence). The CDR3 covers 12 residues. V was pared by 6 bases and J by 7 bases, with 10 bases between. CDR3 sequence: CASRQGDQPQHF. The CDR3 region has the DNA TGTGCCAGCAGGCAGGGAGACCAGCCCCAGCATTTT.

V is TRBV5-4 and J is TRBJ1-2, with D unclear. Germline V gene data show CDR1 as SGHNT and CDR2 as YYREEE (reference sequence). This CDR3 region has 12 residues. V was pared by 0 bases and J by 6 bases, with 6 bases between. The CDR3 DNA sequence: TGTGCCAGCAGCTTGGTTGGGGATGGCTACACCTTC. Protein product: CASSLVGDGYTF.

V gene TRBV11-3 combines with J gene TRBJ2-3; 12 bases line up with TRBD2. V trimming: 5 bases; J trimming: 2 bases; junction bases outside the gene matches: 8. Germline CDR1 and CDR2: SGHNT and YENEEA. This CDR3 comprises 17 residues. For the CDR3, the DNA is TGTGCCAGCAGCCTCACCCCTAGCGGGAGGGCCACAGATACGCAGTATTTT. Amino acids: CASSLTPSGRATDTQYF.

The chain has TRBV14 and TRBJ1-1; 7 nucleotides agree with TRBD1. Germline CDR1 and CDR2: SGHDN and FVKESK. The trim removed 1 base at V and 1 base at J, leaving 6 bases unmatched. The CDR3 runs to 16 residues. The CDR3 here is CASSQVPTGWNTEAFF. The CDR3 nucleotides read TGTGCCAGCAGCCAAGTTCCGACAGGGTGGAACACTGAAGCTTTCTTT. Full variable domain (missing parts from reference TRBV14 and TRBJ1-1): EAGVTQFPSHSVIEKGQTVTLRCDPISGHDNLYWYRRVMGKEIKFLLHFVKESKQDESGMPNNRFLAERTGGTYSTLKVQPAELEDSGVYFCASSQVPTGWNTEAFFGQGTRLTVV.

The chain uses TRBV19 and TRBJ2-1; 9 bases are shared with TRBD2. J lost 6 bases, V lost 1 base, and 7 bases had no gene match. Germline CDR1 LNHDA, CDR2 SQIVND (reference sequence). The CDR3 has 16 amino acids. CDR3 DNA: TGTGCCAGTAGTATAGTTCGACTAGCGGCTACCAATGAGCAGTTCTTC. It codes for CASSIVRLAATNEQFF.

This chain links TRBV6-6 with TRBJ2-2; the D is unclear. Per the germline V gene, CDR1 is MNHNY and CDR2 is SVGAGI (reference sequence). Deletions cut 1 base from V and 6 bases from J, with 3 bases between. The CDR3 sequence is 12 residues long. DNA of the CDR3: TGTGCCAGCAGTTACTTCGCCGGGGAGCTGTTTTTT. Amino acids: CASSYFAGELFF.

V usage is TRBV7-8 and J usage is TRBJ2-3; D is unclear. Germline V CDR1 and CDR2: SGHVS, FQNEAQ. The CDR3 spans 15 residues. The V and J ends lost 3 bases and 1 base respectively, with 11 bases between them. The CDR3 is CASSLSSVGTDTQYF. CDR3 DNA: TGTGCCAGCAGCTTGTCTTCGGTGGGCACAGATACGCAGTATTTT.